The clone carrying this T cell receptor (beta chain) appeared a few times. Time point reported: patch test 1, 2 weeks after DPC sensitization. The treatment: therapeutic diphenylcyclopropenone sensitization with weekly scalp DPC. This sample stems from a study of human T cells and chemical hapten exposure. The CDR3 has 17 residues. V dropped 4 bases and J dropped 0 bases, with 18 bases sitting between them. The germline V gene encodes CDR1 MNHEY and CDR2 SVGAGI. Each CDR3 protein is one row after TCRdb ran MiXCR on the RACE reads. The repertoire consists of 95,000 to 150,000 distinct CDR3 sequences, with roughly an eighth occurring once and the leading ten covering 0.92%.

The sequencing here drew on whole blood, taken in connection with sensitization to the hapten diphenylcyclopropenone (DPC). The rearrangement uses TRBV6-5 and TRBJ1-2; D is possibly TRBD1 (6 bases). The sequence derives from a man in his late teens or twenties with alopecia areata. Some clones in this sample may be carry-over from other donors' samples. The CDR3 DNA follows: TGTGCCAGCAGTTCGAGTTGGGGGCGCTTATCTAACTATGGCTACACCTTC. It yields the protein CASSSSWGRLSNYGYTF.